This entry describes one TCR beta chain. What antigen it recognizes has not been identified. No per-base quality is available; no much larger clone lies one base away. The cohort was made up of approximately 670 healthy bone marrow donors. At the time of sampling, every cohort member was nominally healthy, though immune exposures that went unrecorded were likely present. The donor was CMV seropositive and belonged to the group of 270 or so seropositive cohort members. A peripheral blood sample was collected from each donor, and TCR beta sequencing was performed on peripheral blood mononuclear cells. Genomic DNA extraction from the blood cell samples was performed with the Qiagen DNeasy Blood Extraction Kit. These data belong to a study of cytomegalovirus exposure and HLA in healthy donors (dated by TCRdb to 2016 to 2017). General notes on the study: An earlier analysis of roughly 500 of the donors reported about 260 Gb of sequence data and roughly 120 million unique TCR beta sequences obtained from roughly 180 million T cells. All discovery cohort repertoires had been generated using a single sequencing platform. The number of typed donors differed by locus: roughly 629-640 for A, B, C, DRB1 and DQB1; some 540 for DQA1; roughly 600 for DPA1; and around 450 for DPB1. An earlier analysis of several hundred of the donors applied high-throughput TCR beta sequencing to assess whether each TCR beta V gene segment acted as functional or pseudogenic. Among about 400 genotyped donors of the cohort, an average of approximately 240,000 unique TCR beta nucleotide sequences was sequenced per donor, of which approximately 18% were non-productive. Donor age, sex, ethnicity and CMV serostatus were collected together with the repertoire data. The study aimed to test whether signatures of past pathogen exposure could be identified by cataloging public T cell receptors. An early release covering 550 to 650 HLA-typed donors comprised approximately 300 gigabases of sequencing data and roughly 85 million unique TCR sequences. To predict cytomegalovirus infection status, the study combined high-throughput TCR immunosequencing, statistical association of individual TCRs with disease status, and machine learning. In a later genetic analysis, genome-wide SNP genotypes for about three fifths of the roughly 670 donors were used, and that subset was treated as a discovery cohort. Besides the first cohort of roughly 660 subjects, a separate validation cohort made up of roughly 120 different subjects was used. Among the roughly 410 genotyped donors, around 81% belonged to the genetic ancestry cluster associated with self-reported Caucasian donors. The T cell repertoires of 700 or so subjects were profiled by immunosequencing and related to cytomegalovirus serostatus. The later analysis used no new phenotypic data to find candidate immune exposures, relying instead on TCR beta sequences and their occurrence across donors. HLA typing covered class I and class II loci at four-digit resolution. To study patterns of TCR occurrence, a later analysis re-analyzed previously published TCR beta repertoires from more than 550 donors and added high-resolution HLA genotyping. Roughly 5 DR-DQ haplotypes were handled as single units for association and clustering, since linkage in the cohort was strong. General conclusions and limits of the study: Only TCR beta chains were sequenced in this cohort, and the absence of alpha or paired-chain data limited detectable features. V-gene and J-gene trimming of TCR beta chains was associated with a missense DCLRE1C variant in a later genetic analysis, and the association was replicated in an independent cohort. In a later analysis, HLA-associated TCR beta chains were found to be more clonally expanded and to have lower generation probabilities than equally common non-associated chains. A later analysis found that most CMV-associated TCR beta chains appeared HLA-restricted, with HLA associations seemingly driven largely by CMV exposure. A later analysis found that TCR association rates varied across HLA loci, with DRB1 alleles showing the most associated TCRs and HLA-C alleles the fewest. It was suggested by the authors that the approach could potentially be generalized to other disease states and immunological phenotypes. Linkage disequilibrium might explain the correlated functional status among segregating V segments, but an unknown experimental factor could not be ruled out. Presence/absence analyses assumed roughly uniform sequencing depth across donors, an assumption that may not hold. In vitro tests confirmed that a few of the cytomegalovirus-associated TCR beta chains recognize cytomegalovirus antigens. Compared with the roughly 700-donor mean, donors in an Asian-associated ancestry cluster had fewer N-insertions in productive TCRs, according to a later genetic analysis. Cytomegalovirus status was reported to be diagnosed by the classifier with high specificity and sensitivity in both the original and validation cohorts. When HLA alleles, especially DR and DQ, strongly co-occurred, TCR associations were difficult to assign to individual alleles. The earlier analysis of a few hundred of the donors excluded around 17 rarely observed V segments, including chromosome 9 orphons, because counts were too low. Immune exposure information for the cohort was limited to CMV serostatus. A group of highly shared sequence variants was considered likely to be a technical artifact of the sequencing pipeline. Most TCR sequences were seen in very few donors, while some public TCRs were found in many individuals. In an earlier analysis of roughly 500 of the donors, most TCR beta V segments appeared in productive rearrangements about 87% or about 30% of the time, broadly matching IMGT annotations. The study listed approximately 150 TCR beta chains as associated with cytomegalovirus. HLA typing was unavailable for some donors at each locus, so association tests used only the typed subset. A later analysis reported that several top co-occurrence clusters appeared linked to parvovirus B19, influenza, CMV and Epstein-Barr virus. Specific HLA alleles were associated with 16,951 TCR beta sequences at a false discovery rate of 0.05 in a later analysis. A further reported finding was that TCR beta sequences accurately predicted the HLA-A and HLA-B alleles for most subjects in the first cohort.

Library prep was done by the immunoSEQ multiplex PCR assay. For the multiplex PCR, a mixture combining 60 forward primers for TCR Vbeta segments and 13 reverse primers for TCR Jbeta segments was used. The CDR3 region of rearranged TCR beta genes was amplified from genomic DNA with a multiplex PCR assay. On the Illumina HiSeq System, the amplified TCR beta libraries were sequenced as 87-base-pair reads. Turning to the authors' computational methods: In a later analysis, approximately 74 million unique TCR beta chains were counted across the 690 or so repertoires, and roughly 9.9 million of these chains were shared by at least two donors. Raw reads were error-corrected and collapsed into unique sequences by a nearest-neighbor algorithm in which closely related sequences were merged to remove PCR and sequencing errors. Alignment of CDR3 sequences to IMGT reference sequences was used to assign V, D and J gene segments. For a sequence to be retained, at least a six-nucleotide match to both a V gene segment and a J gene segment was required. Rearrangements were classified as productive when the CDR3 lacked stop codons and remained in frame with V and J, and all other rearrangements were classified as non-productive. CDR3 was defined according to IMGT convention as the region running from the second conserved V-encoded cysteine to the conserved J-encoded phenylalanine. In an earlier analysis of more than 550 of the donors, sequences lacking an unambiguous match to a single V gene segment were excluded. An earlier analysis of 587 of the donors classified V segments as functional when productive rearrangements were above 56.7% and as segregating when the standard deviation between donors was above 5%. A statistical classification framework was built to diagnose cytomegalovirus status from the catalog of TCR beta chain sequences. In a later analysis, TCR nucleotide sequences were compared against IMGT/GENE-DB human TR gene sequences so that V and J genes could be assigned. Using the TCRdist pipeline, a later analysis assigned CDR3 sequences along with most-parsimonious VDJ recombination scenarios. In a later analysis, each TCR beta chain was defined by its CDR3 amino acid sequence together with its V-gene family, and reads lacking a unique V-gene family were excluded. As a way to deal with suspected cross-contamination and a sequencing artifact, a later analysis dropped more than 500 nucleotide sequences that were highly shared and had low generation probability. For each public chain, a later analysis derived a clonal expansion index from normalized ranks of inferred template counts within each repertoire. A later analysis computed generation probabilities with a VDJ recombination model fitted to out-of-frame rearrangements, and checked the results against IGoR. Hypergeometric tests were used in a later analysis to score TCR-TCR, TCR-HLA and TCR-CMV co-occurrence, with a repertoire-size bias correction applied to the TCR pairs. A later analysis estimated false discovery rates by permuting HLA or CMV assignments 20 times. In a later analysis, co-occurring TCRs were grouped using DBSCAN, and TCRdist sequence similarity was added for clustering within HLA-allele-positive subsets. Repertoires with fewer than 30,000 or more than 120,000 public chains, plus five repertoires with anomalous nucleotide sharing, were excluded from co-occurrence clustering. Held by TCRdb, this immuneACCESS table contains in-frame sequences only and omits some clones. Under half of the omission traces to an unresolved V gene where checked; the cause of the rest is unknown. V, J and clone size were drawn from that table, and D and trimming were deduced from the DNA. For this sample there are some 140,000 clones; around four fifths appear just once. Roughly 8% of the sample lies in the top ten.

The source of this sequence is a woman in her forties or fifties in good health and CMV-seropositive. Input material: PBMCs.

The CDR3 loop reads CASSGMGGNEQFF. The DNA is TGTGCCAGCAGTGGAATGGGCGGGAATGAGCAGTTCTTC. The chain couples TRBV6-1 to TRBJ2-1; the D region possibly corresponds to TRBD2 (5 bases align). The germline V gene gives CDR1 as MNHNS and CDR2 as SASEGT. Relative to germline, V is 4 bases shorter and J is 7 bases shorter, with 11 bases between their ends. The CDR3, from cysteine to phenylalanine, totals 13 residues. The only DNA kept is the CDR3, 39 bases in frame from the first base.